The next 10 T cell receptor beta chains were all read from a single sample in a study of control samples from healthy donors and cancer patients. Measured with immunoSEQ multiplex PCR; TCRdb has only the in-frame clones, and not every one. The table records about 120,000 clones, about 91% of them present only once. Specimen: blood. The receptor set was obtained from a man between 35 and 55 years old in good health.

The chain uses TRBV4-1 and TRBJ1-2, with D perhaps TRBD1 (5 bases). Germline V gene lookup returns CDR1 MGHRA and CDR2 YSYEKL. This CDR3 region has 14 residues. V was pared by 2 bases and J by 5 bases, with 12 bases between. The CDR3 loop reads CASSQILAGYGYTF. CDR3 coding DNA: TGCGCCAGCAGCCAAATCTTGGCAGGGTATGGCTACACCTTC.

The chain carries TRBV5-4 and TRBJ1-6; the match to TRBD1 covers 8 bases. The J segment lost 7 bases and the V segment lost 7 bases, leaving 1 base of the junction unmatched. The CDR3 runs to 12 residues. Germline CDR1 and CDR2: SGHNT and YYREEE (reference sequence). This chain's CDR3 is CASRDRNSPLHF. CDR3 sequence (DNA): TGTGCCAGCCGGGACAGGAATTCACCCCTCCACTTT.

The chain links TRBV4-1 to TRBJ2-2; 9 positions agree with TRBD1. The CDR3 consists of 16 residues. V lost 2 bases and J lost 3; bases outside the gene matches: 4. The V gene's germline CDR1 is MGHRA and CDR2 YSYEKL. The CDR3 DNA is TGCGCCAGCAGCCAAAACAGGGGGCAGGACACCGGGGAGCTGTTTTTT. It codes for CASSQNRGQDTGELFF.

This chain joins TRBV6-1 and TRBJ2-3, with D unresolved. The ends were cut back, 3 bases at V and 0 bases at J, with 10 bases in the middle. CDR1 is MNHNS and CDR2 is SASEGT in the germline V gene. This CDR3 spans 15 amino acids. The CDR3 sequence: CASSEDGSSTDTQYF. CDR3 nucleotide sequence: TGTGCCAGCAGTGAGGACGGGTCTAGCACAGATACGCAGTATTTT.

This clone was seen ten or more times. This chain connects TRBV7-2 to TRBJ1-2, with D unresolved. The CDR3 is 13 residues long. Trimming removed 1 base from V and 1 base from J, with 4 bases in between. Germline V gene lookup returns CDR1 SGHTA and CDR2 FQGNSA. This chain's CDR3 is CASSLGVNYGYTF. The DNA for the CDR3 is TGTGCCAGCAGCTTAGGGGTTAACTATGGCTACACCTTC. Drawing the rest from reference TRBV7-2 and TRBJ1-2, the complete variable domain is GAGVSQSPSNKVTEKGKDVELRCDPISGHTALYWYRQSLGQGLEFLIYFQGNSAPDKSGLPSDRFSAERTGGSVSTLTIQRTQQEDSAVYLCASSLGVNYGYTFGSGTRLTVV.

This clone was detected a few times. The rearrangement links TRBV6-2 or TRBV6-3 to TRBJ2-7, with TRBD2 as a possible D gene (5 bases). The V gene lost 6 bases and the J gene lost 6 bases, with 12 bases spanning the gap. The CDR3 contains 12 residues. Per germline, CDR1 MNHEY and CDR2 SVGEGT. Here the CDR3 reads CASSRTSSEQYF. DNA of the CDR3: TGTGCCAGCAGCCGGACTTCTTCCGAGCAGTACTTC.

This clone showed up just once. The V and J genes are TRBV5-6 and TRBJ2-1; D gene unclear. V was cut by 2 bases and J by 3 bases, with 9 bases left in between. The CDR3 is made up of 14 amino acids. Germline loops: CDR1 SGHDT, CDR2 YYEEEE. The CDR3 sequence is CASSLQGRYNEQFF. The CDR3 nucleotides are TGTGCCAGCAGCTTACAAGGGCGCTACAATGAGCAGTTCTTC.

CDR3: CASSLIVRQGGFANYGYTF. Written as DNA, the CDR3 is TGTGCCAGCAGCTTAATTGTAAGGCAGGGGGGTTTCGCTAACTATGGCTACACCTTC. The J gene is TRBJ1-2, the V gene TRBV5-6; 7 bases map to TRBD1. Per the germline V gene, CDR1 is SGHDT and CDR2 is YYEEEE. This CDR3 has 19 residues. J gave up 0 bases and V 2 bases, and 16 bases lay outside the gene matches.

In its sample, this clone was seen a few times. The chain recombines TRBV6-4 with TRBJ2-3; the match to TRBD2 covers 11 bases. Germline V gene sequence: CDR1 MRHNA, CDR2 SNTAGT. This CDR3 region has 15 residues. After removal of 6 bases from V and 4 bases from J, the junction contained 6 bases not matched to a gene. The CDR3 nucleotides are TGTGCCAGCAGCCCCATAGCGGGGGGGCCAGATACGCAGTATTTT. Translated, it gives CASSPIAGGPDTQYF.

The table lists this clone with a count of one. The gene calls are TRBV24-1 and TRBJ2-3; D may be TRBD1 (6 bases). The V gene's germline CDR1 is KGHDR and CDR2 SFDVKD. Trimming removed 4 bases at V and 5 bases at J, with 21 bases between. The CDR3 totals 17 residues. CDR3 coding DNA: TGTGCCACCAGTGACCACCCCGGGACAAGGGGTAGAGATACGCAGTATTTT. It is translated as CATSDHPGTRGRDTQYF.